This is a list of T cell receptor beta chains from one sample in a study of T cells after yellow fever vaccination. Using its own MiXCR run on the 5' RACE reads, TCRdb lists one record per CDR3 protein. The sample lists approximately 600,000 distinct CDR3 sequences, roughly an eighth occurring once. This sample comprised PBMCs, obtained on the day of the yellow fever booster vaccination. These receptors came from a man under 40 who received the YFV17D yellow fever vaccine. Both conserved end residues are part of each CDR3. The D gene is left open where the match is weak. The size of a clone is reported for some rows only, either as once, few or many, or as a class for expanded clones.

V,J,size,length,D,DNA,CDR3
TRBV11-3,TRBJ2-1,few,13,NA,TGTGCCAGCAGCTACCCGGGTTCGAATGAGCAGTTCTTC,CASSYPGSNEQFF
TRBV10-3,TRBJ2-2,few,14,NA,TGTGCCATGGGGCAGACTAGTTTGGCCGGGGAGCTGTTTTTT,CAMGQTSLAGELFF
TRBV30,TRBJ1-1,many,13,NA,TGTGCCTGTAATGGACAGTTGAACACTGAAGCTTTCTTT,CACNGQLNTEAFF
TRBV9,TRBJ2-7,NA,12,NA,TGTGCCAGCAGCGGAGTGGGGAGTGAGCAGTACTTC,CASSGVGSEQYF
TRBV20-1,TRBJ2-1,NA,18,TRBD2,TGCAGTGCTAGAGATTTCCGAAGTACTAGCGGGAGGTGGAATGAGCAGTTCTTC,CSARDFRSTSGRWNEQFF
TRBV9,TRBJ1-2,few,13,TRBD1,TGTGCCAGCAGCGTTGGGACAGGGACTGGCTACACCTTC,CASSVGTGTGYTF
TRBV30,TRBJ1-2,few,11,NA,TGTGCCGCAAGTGACGGCTATGGCTACACCTTC,CAASDGYGYTF
TRBV29-1,TRBJ1-2,many,13,NA,TGCAGCGTTGAAGGAAGGGGGAACTATGGCTACACCTTC,CSVEGRGNYGYTF
TRBV3-1,TRBJ2-7,few,13,NA,TGTGCCAGCAGGGGGACGGGAATCTACGAGCAGTACTTC,CASRGTGIYEQYF
TRBV10-3,TRBJ2-1,NA,13,NA,TGTGCCATCAGTGCCGGACAGAGGAATGAGCAGTTCTTC,CAISAGQRNEQFF
TRBV10-3,TRBJ2-2,NA,15,TRBD2,TGTGCCATCAGTTCCCCCGGGGGGTCCACCGGGGAGCTGTTTTTT,CAISSPGGSTGELFF
TRBV15,TRBJ1-4,NA,14,NA,TGTGCCACCAGCGATGACAGCGGTTATGAAAAACTGTTTTTT,CATSDDSGYEKLFF
TRBV20-1,TRBJ1-6,few,11,NA,TGCAGTGCTAGGGATAGATCACCCCTCCACTTT,CSARDRSPLHF
TRBV5-6,TRBJ1-4,NA,14,TRBD1,TGTGCCAGCAGCTTGCGACAGGGGATTGAAAAACTGTTTTTT,CASSLRQGIEKLFF
TRBV7-2,TRBJ2-3,NA,16,TRBD2,TGTGCCAGCAGCACCATGAGCGGGAGTGATGTAGATACGCAGTATTTT,CASSTMSGSDVDTQYF
TRBV6-2/TRBV6-3,TRBJ1-5,NA,15,NA,TGTGCCAGCAGTTTGCGGTCTGCCCCCAATCAGCCCCAGCATTTT,CASSLRSAPNQPQHF
TRBV20-1,TRBJ1-2,NA,16,NA,TGCAGTGCTAGGGTACCCGAATATTCCTTGAACTATGGCTACACCTTC,CSARVPEYSLNYGYTF
TRBV7-7,TRBJ2-1,NA,13,NA,TGTGCCAGCAGTTTCCTAGGCGACAATGAGCAGTTCTTC,CASSFLGDNEQFF
TRBV3-1,TRBJ2-1,NA,15,NA,TGTGCCAGCAGCCAAATAGTGGGGGCCTACAATGAGCAGTTCTTC,CASSQIVGAYNEQFF
TRBV6-2/TRBV6-3,TRBJ2-7,few,14,TRBD1,TGTGCCAGCATTCCCCACAGGGGGGCCTACGAGCAGTACTTC,CASIPHRGAYEQYF
TRBV6-1,TRBJ2-7,few,16,TRBD2,TGTGCCAGCAGGGGGACTAGCGGGGAGAGCTCCTACGAGCAGTACTTC,CASRGTSGESSYEQYF
TRBV3-1,TRBJ2-7,many,16,TRBD1,TGTGCCAGCAGCCAAGAAAGGTGGCAGGGGGCCTACGAGCAGTACTTC,CASSQERWQGAYEQYF
TRBV12-3/TRBV12-4,TRBJ2-7,many,13,NA,TGTGCCAGCAGCTTTGGGACCTCCTACGAGCAGTACTTC,CASSFGTSYEQYF
TRBV3-1,TRBJ1-2,many,13,NA,TGTGCCAGCAGCCAAGTCAGGAACTATGGCTACACCTTC,CASSQVRNYGYTF
TRBV20-1,TRBJ2-1,NA,14,TRBD2,TGCAGTGCTAGCGGGAGGGGTCCCTACAATGAGCAGTTCTTC,CSASGRGPYNEQFF
TRBV9,TRBJ2-1,many,15,TRBD2,TGTGCCAGCAGCGTTAGCGGGAACTCCTACAATGAGCAGTTCTTC,CASSVSGNSYNEQFF
TRBV19,TRBJ2-1,few,15,NA,TGTGCCAGTAGTACCCAGGGGCAGTTGCACAATGAGCAGTTCTTC,CASSTQGQLHNEQFF
TRBV20-1,TRBJ1-5,NA,15,NA,TGCAGTGCTCCCCGATCAAGGGAGGGGAATCAGCCCCAGCATTTT,CSAPRSREGNQPQHF
TRBV5-1,TRBJ1-1,NA,13,TRBD1,TGCGCCAGCAGCCCCGACAGGGCGTCCGAAGCTTTCTTT,CASSPDRASEAFF
TRBV10-3,TRBJ2-7,few,14,TRBD1,TGTGCCATCAGTCAAGGGACAGGGTTCGGCGAGCAGTACTTC,CAISQGTGFGEQYF
TRBV5-4,TRBJ2-2,NA,13,NA,TGTGCCAGCAGCCAAACAGTAGCCGGGGAGCTGTTTTTT,CASSQTVAGELFF
TRBV7-9,TRBJ2-1,NA,16,TRBD1,TGTGCCAGCAGCTTATCCGGGACAGGCCGCTACGATGAGCAGTTCTTC,CASSLSGTGRYDEQFF
TRBV7-2,TRBJ2-3,NA,13,NA,TGTGCCAGCAGCTCGACGCAGGGAGATACGCAGTATTTT,CASSSTQGDTQYF
TRBV10-1,TRBJ2-1,many,15,TRBD1,TGCGCCAGCAGTGAAGGTGGGGACAGGACCAATGAGCAGTTCTTC,CASSEGGDRTNEQFF
TRBV27,TRBJ1-2,NA,15,NA,TGTGCCAGCAGTTTCTCATTGACAGCAAACTATGGCTACACCTTC,CASSFSLTANYGYTF
TRBV27,TRBJ2-1,NA,16,NA,TGTGCCAGCAGTGATCCCGGGCCCCTCACTTACAATGAGCAGTTCTTC,CASSDPGPLTYNEQFF
TRBV12-3/TRBV12-4,TRBJ1-3,few,14,NA,TGTGCCAGCAGTTACCGGGGCGGTGGAAACACCATATATTTT,CASSYRGGGNTIYF
TRBV5-1,TRBJ2-7,NA,13,NA,TGCGCCAGCAGCTTGGCGGCCAGCCGCGAGCAGTACTTC,CASSLAASREQYF
TRBV6-5,TRBJ1-4,few,16,NA,TGTGCCAGCAGTTCCTCAAGTTCCCCAACTAATGAAAAACTGTTTTTT,CASSSSSSPTNEKLFF
TRBV14,TRBJ1-4,few,12,NA,TGTGCCAGCGCTGGGGCTAATGAAAAACTGTTTTTT,CASAGANEKLFF
TRBV7-9,TRBJ2-7,few,15,NA,TGTGCCAGCAGCTTATTATTTGCTGTCCTGGACGAGCAGTACTTC,CASSLLFAVLDEQYF
TRBV5-1,TRBJ1-4,few,14,NA,TGCGCCAGCAGCTTGAGGGCAACTAATGAAAAACTGTTTTTT,CASSLRATNEKLFF
TRBV27,TRBJ1-2,few,14,NA,TGTGCCAGCAGTTTACTCGCCGCCCCCTATGGCTACACCTTC,CASSLLAAPYGYTF
TRBV13,TRBJ2-1,NA,14,TRBD2,TGTGCCAGCAGCTTAGGGCCGAGGACTAGCGAGCAGTTCTTC,CASSLGPRTSEQFF
TRBV7-9,TRBJ2-3,NA,15,NA,TGTGCCAGCAGCGGCAGAGAGACTAGCACAGATACGCAGTATTTT,CASSGRETSTDTQYF
TRBV20-1,TRBJ2-7,many,12,NA,TGCAGTGCTCGGGGACCCTCCTACGAGCAGTACTTC,CSARGPSYEQYF
TRBV28,TRBJ2-1,NA,16,NA,TGTGCCAGCAGGGGGGGCGGGAGTCCTTTGAAAAATGAGCAGTTCTTC,CASRGGGSPLKNEQFF
TRBV7-2,TRBJ2-2,few,14,NA,TGTGCCAGCAGCCAGGCGGGGGCGACCGGGGAGCTGTTTTTT,CASSQAGATGELFF
TRBV20-1,TRBJ2-1,few,14,NA,TGCAGTGGACAGGGTCTAGCGTTGAACAATGAGCAGTTCTTC,CSGQGLALNNEQFF
TRBV6-5,TRBJ2-7,NA,13,TRBD2,TGTGCCAGCAGTACTAGCGGGAGCAACGAGCAGTACTTC,CASSTSGSNEQYF
TRBV12-3/TRBV12-4,TRBJ2-5,NA,16,NA,TGTGCCAGCAGTCCTCACCGGACCTCACCCAGGGAGACCCAGTACTTC,CASSPHRTSPRETQYF
TRBV6-5,TRBJ2-7,many,15,TRBD1,TGTGCCAGCAGTTACTCGAGGCAGGGGGTATACGAGCAGTACTTC,CASSYSRQGVYEQYF
TRBV7-6,TRBJ2-5,NA,12,NA,TGTGCCAGCAGCTTAACTTCGTTGTCCCAGTACTTC,CASSLTSLSQYF
TRBV11-2,TRBJ2-7,many,14,TRBD1,TGTGCCAGCAGCTTTGAGACAGGGTCCTACGAGCAGTACTTC,CASSFETGSYEQYF
TRBV2,TRBJ2-1,few,12,NA,TGTGCCACCCTGGACCCAGTCGATGAGCAGTTCTTC,CATLDPVDEQFF
TRBV10-2,TRBJ2-3,once,16,NA,TGCGCCAGCAGTGAGCGGATGGCTAGCTGGACAGATACGCAGTATTTT,CASSERMASWTDTQYF